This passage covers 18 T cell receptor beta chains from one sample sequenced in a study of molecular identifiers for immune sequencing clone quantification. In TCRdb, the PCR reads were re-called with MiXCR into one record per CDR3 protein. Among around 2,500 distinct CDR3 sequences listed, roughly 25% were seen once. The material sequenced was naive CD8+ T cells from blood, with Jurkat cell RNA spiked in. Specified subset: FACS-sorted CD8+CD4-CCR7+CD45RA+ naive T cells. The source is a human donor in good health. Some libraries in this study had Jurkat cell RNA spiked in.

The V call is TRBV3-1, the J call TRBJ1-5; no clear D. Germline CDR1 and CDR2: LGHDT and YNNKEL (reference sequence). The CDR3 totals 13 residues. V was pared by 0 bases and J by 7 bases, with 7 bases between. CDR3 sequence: CASSQDLDQPQHF. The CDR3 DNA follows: TGTGCCAGCAGCCAAGATCTTGACCAGCCCCAGCATTTT.

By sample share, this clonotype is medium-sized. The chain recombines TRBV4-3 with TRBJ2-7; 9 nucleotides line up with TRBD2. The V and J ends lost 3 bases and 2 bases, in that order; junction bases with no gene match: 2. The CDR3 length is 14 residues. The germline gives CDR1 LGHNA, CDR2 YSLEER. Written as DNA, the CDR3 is TGCGCCAGCAGCCATCGGACTAGCGCCTACGAGCAGTACTTC. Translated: CASSHRTSAYEQYF.

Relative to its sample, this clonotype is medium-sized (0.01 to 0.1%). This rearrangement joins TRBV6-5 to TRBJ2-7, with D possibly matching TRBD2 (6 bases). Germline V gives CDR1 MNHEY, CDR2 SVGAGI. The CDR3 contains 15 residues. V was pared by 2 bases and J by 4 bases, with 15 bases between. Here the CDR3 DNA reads TGTGCCAGCAGTTACGGGTTGGCCGGGAGTTACGAGCAGTACTTC. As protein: CASSYGLAGSYEQYF.

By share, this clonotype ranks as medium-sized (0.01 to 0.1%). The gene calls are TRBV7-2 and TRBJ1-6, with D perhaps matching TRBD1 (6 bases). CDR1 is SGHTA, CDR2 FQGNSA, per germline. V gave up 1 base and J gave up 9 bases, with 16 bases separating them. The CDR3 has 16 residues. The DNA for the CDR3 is TGTGCCAGCAGCTTAGATAACAGGGAGTTTCGTTCACCCCTCCACTTT. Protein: CASSLDNREFRSPLHF. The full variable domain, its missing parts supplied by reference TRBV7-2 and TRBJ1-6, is GAGVSQSPSNKVTEKGKDVELRCDPISGHTALYWYRQSLGQGLEFLIYFQGNSAPDKSGLPSDRFSAERTGGSVSTLTIQRTQQEDSAVYLCASSLDNREFRSPLHFGNGTRLTVT.

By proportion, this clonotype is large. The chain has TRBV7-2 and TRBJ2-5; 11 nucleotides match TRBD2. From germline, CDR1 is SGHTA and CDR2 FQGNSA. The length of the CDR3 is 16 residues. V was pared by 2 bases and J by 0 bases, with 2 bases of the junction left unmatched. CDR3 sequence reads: CASSLMTSGNQETQYF. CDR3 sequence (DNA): TGTGCCAGCAGCTTAATGACTAGCGGGAACCAAGAGACCCAGTACTTC.

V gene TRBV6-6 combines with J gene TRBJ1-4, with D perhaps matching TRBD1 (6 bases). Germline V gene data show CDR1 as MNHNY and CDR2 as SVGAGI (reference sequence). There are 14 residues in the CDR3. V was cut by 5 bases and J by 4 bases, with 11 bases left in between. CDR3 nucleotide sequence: TGTGCCAGCAGTAATTCACAGGGTAATGAAAAACTGTTTTTT. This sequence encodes CASSNSQGNEKLFF.

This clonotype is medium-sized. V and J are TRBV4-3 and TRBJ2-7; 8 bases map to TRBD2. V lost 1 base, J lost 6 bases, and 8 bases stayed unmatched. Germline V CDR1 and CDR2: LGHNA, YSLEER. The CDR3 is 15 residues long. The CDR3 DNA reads TGCGCCAGCAGCCAAGGGGTAGCGGGACTGTTCGAGCAGTACTTC. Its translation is CASSQGVAGLFEQYF.

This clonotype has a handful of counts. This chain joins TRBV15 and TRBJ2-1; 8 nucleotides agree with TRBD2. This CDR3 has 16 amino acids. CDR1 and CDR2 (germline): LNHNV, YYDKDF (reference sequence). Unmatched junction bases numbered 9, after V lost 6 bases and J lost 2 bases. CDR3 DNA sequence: TGTGCCACCAGGCGCCATAGCGGGACGACCTACAATGAGCAGTTCTTC. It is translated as CATRRHSGTTYNEQFF.

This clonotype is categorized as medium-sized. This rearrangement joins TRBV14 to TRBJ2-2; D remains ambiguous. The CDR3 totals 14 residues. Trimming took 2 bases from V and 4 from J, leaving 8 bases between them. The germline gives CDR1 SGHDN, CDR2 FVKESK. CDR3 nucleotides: TGTGCCAGCAGCCAATTTTTGTCCACCGGGGAGCTGTTTTTT. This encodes CASSQFLSTGELFF. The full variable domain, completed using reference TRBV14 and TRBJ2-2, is EAGVTQFPSHSVIEKGQTVTLRCDPISGHDNLYWYRRVMGKEIKFLLHFVKESKQDESGMPNNRFLAERTGGTYSTLKVQPAELEDSGVYFCASSQFLSTGELFFGEGSRLTVL.

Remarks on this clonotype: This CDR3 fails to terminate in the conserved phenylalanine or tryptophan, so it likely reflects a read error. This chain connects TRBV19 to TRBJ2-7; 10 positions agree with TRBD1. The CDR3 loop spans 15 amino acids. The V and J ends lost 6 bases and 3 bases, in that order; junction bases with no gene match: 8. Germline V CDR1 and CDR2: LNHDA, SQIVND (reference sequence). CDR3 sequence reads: CASSNGTGDLYEQYS. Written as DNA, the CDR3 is TGTGCCAGTAGCAACGGGACAGGGGACCTCTACGAGCAGTACTCC.

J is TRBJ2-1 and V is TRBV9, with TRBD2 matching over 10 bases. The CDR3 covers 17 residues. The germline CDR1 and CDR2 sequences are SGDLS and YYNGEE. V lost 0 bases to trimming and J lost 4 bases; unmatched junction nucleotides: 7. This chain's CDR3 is CASSVGARTSGYNEQFF. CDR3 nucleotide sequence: TGTGCCAGCAGCGTAGGGGCTAGGACTAGCGGATACAATGAGCAGTTCTTC.

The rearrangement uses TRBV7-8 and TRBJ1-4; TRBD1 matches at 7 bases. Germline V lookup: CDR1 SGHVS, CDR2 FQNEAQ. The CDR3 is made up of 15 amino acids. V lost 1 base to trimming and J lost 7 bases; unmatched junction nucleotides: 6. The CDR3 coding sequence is TGTGCCAGCAGCTTAGGGGCAGGGGGGAGTGAAAAACTGTTTTTT. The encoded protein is CASSLGAGGSEKLFF.

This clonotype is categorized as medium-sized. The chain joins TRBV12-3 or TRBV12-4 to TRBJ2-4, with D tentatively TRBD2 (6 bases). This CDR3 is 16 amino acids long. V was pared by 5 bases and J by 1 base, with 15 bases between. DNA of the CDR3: TGTGCCAGCAGTGGCGGGAACGGACTGGCCAAAAACATTCAGTACTTC. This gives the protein CASSGGNGLAKNIQYF.

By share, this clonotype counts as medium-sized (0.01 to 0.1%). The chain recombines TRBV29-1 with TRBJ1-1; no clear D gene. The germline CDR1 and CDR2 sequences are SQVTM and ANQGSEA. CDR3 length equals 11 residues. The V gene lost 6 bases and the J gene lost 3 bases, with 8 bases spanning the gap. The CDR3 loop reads CSVAIYTEAFF. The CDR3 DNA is TGCAGCGTGGCGATTTACACTGAAGCTTTCTTT.

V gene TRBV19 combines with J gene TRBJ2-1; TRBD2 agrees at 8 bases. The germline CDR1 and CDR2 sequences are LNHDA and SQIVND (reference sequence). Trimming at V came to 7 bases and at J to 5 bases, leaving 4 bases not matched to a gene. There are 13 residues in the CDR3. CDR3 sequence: CASNLAGHNEQFF. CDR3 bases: TGTGCCAGTAATCTAGCGGGCCACAATGAGCAGTTCTTC.

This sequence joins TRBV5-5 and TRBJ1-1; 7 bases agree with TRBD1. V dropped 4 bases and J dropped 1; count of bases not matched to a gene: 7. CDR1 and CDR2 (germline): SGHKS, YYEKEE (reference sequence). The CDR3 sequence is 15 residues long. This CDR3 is CASSPLDRENTEAFF. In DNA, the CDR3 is TGTGCCAGCAGCCCCCTCGACAGGGAGAACACTGAAGCTTTCTTT.

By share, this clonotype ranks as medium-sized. Here the CDR3 reads CASQEKSTGTDTQYF. The CDR3 DNA follows: TGTGCCAGCCAAGAAAAGAGCACCGGCACAGATACGCAGTATTTT. The gene calls are TRBV2 and TRBJ2-3; D gene uncertain. The length of the CDR3 is 15 residues. The V and J ends lost 8 bases and 1 base respectively, with 16 bases between them. CDR1 is SNHLY and CDR2 is FYNNEI in the germline V gene.

The CDR3 loop is CASSHNTYEQYF. The CDR3 DNA follows: TGTGCCAGCAGTCACAATACCTACGAGCAGTACTTC. The J gene is TRBJ2-7, the V gene TRBV12-3 or TRBV12-4; D remains ambiguous. The CDR3 contains 12 residues. Between the trimmed V and J ends, which lost 5 bases and 2 bases, there was a span of 7 bases.